This T cell receptor beta chain was identified during a study of blood T cells in healthy people across ages (dated by TCRdb to about 2015). Some background on the complete study: In model experiments, template switching captured about one uniquely barcoded TCR beta cDNA molecule for every two T cells. The study measured age-related changes in TCR beta repertoire diversity using deep sequencing normalized with unique cDNA molecular identifiers. The donors were split into four age groups: young (average 16 years), middle-aged (39), aged (around 67) and long-lived (about 74). Using the same blood draw, the study looked at two additional independent replicas of 1 million unique cDNA reads for two donors, one aged 18 to 30 and the other aged 80 or older. Donors of different ages were randomly distributed across sequencing lanes to avoid experimental bias.

The library was obtained by 5' RACE. The data were produced on an Illumina HiSeq 2500. The second PCR ran for roughly 7 to 11 cycles and used a J-beta primer mix along with a sample-barcoded 5' primer. A unique molecular identifier was introduced onto each TCR beta cDNA molecule by a template-switch 5' adaptor carrying 12 random nucleotides. Each sample yielded at least 2.5 million CDR3-containing paired-end reads. The Mint cDNA synthesis kit, primed by a TRBC-specific oligonucleotide, was used to synthesize first-strand cDNA from all RNA. All cDNA was treated with uracil-DNA glycosylase and then went through a first 18-cycle PCR with the universal primers M1SS and BC2_uni_R. On the study's bioinformatics: Each sample was normalized by randomly selecting 1 million high-quality reads, each carrying a distinct molecular identifier. Instead of being binned into consensus sequences, reads with shared molecular identifiers were discarded. MiTCR, run with a Q25 quality threshold and the strictest error-elimination algorithm, handled CDR3 identification, clonotype clustering and error correction. A nonparametric unseen species model with Euler transformation was used to estimate lower-bound total TCR beta diversity. Through fastp at Q25 and MiXCR, TCRdb rebuilt clones from the public reads, retaining in-frame beta chains. Rows are unified per CDR3 protein, each entry keeping the most common DNA and genes. None of the V and J calls come from the authors' own analysis; TCRdb made them. The sample yields 550,000 to 750,000 distinct CDR3 sequences; 20% to 25% were counted once. The ten largest clones take up 3% to 4.5% of the sample.

The donors were about 40 Caucasian individuals from Russia, aged roughly 6 to 90 years, who were systemically healthy. Approximately 10 milliliters of peripheral blood were collected from each donor into EDTA-treated Vacutainer tubes. Ficoll-Paque density-gradient centrifugation was used to isolate PBMCs, with at least 6.5 million obtained per sample. Total RNA was extracted from PBMCs with Trizol reagent, with at least 5.5 micrograms obtained per sample. The percentages of naive CD45RAhigh/CD27high T cells were determined by flow cytometry on a PBMC aliquot from every donor. From its cysteine to its phenylalanine, the CDR3 spans 17 amino acids. The kept DNA is CDR3 alone, 51 bases in frame from the first base. The germline V gene (reference sequence) gives CDR1 as DFQATT and CDR2 as SNEGSKA. The germline V end is reduced by 0 bases and the J end by 2 bases; junction bases left unmatched: 8. This clonotype came up a few times. Its antigen is still unknown. One base away there is no much larger clone; base qualities are not given.

Here is what the overall study found, with its caveats: Estimates of total diversity based on one million sequenced T cells were regarded as lower bounds and as underestimates. Conclusive comparison of naive and antigen-experienced compartments was prevented by the profiling of bulk unsorted PBMCs. Compared with the aged group, the long-lived group had more naive CD4+ T cells, fewer expanded clones and increased TCR diversity, a pattern suggesting age selection. As age increased, observed TCR beta diversity per million T cells dropped in a roughly linear way, and a significant reduction was already evident by age 40. Observed TCR beta diversity correlated strongly with the percentage of naive T cells measured by flow cytometry. Because the CMV infection status of the donors was unknown, age-related changes in expanded clonotypes may potentially have been confounded.

The chain uses TRBV20-1 and TRBJ2-3, with 10 middle bases fitting TRBD2. The source is a man aged 65 to 79 in good health. Sequencing input: blood. The DNA reads as follows: TGCAGTGCTAGAGATCCCCTAGCGGGAGTATCCACAGATACGCAGTATTTT. This gives the protein CSARDPLAGVSTDTQYF.